A selection of T cell receptor beta chains follows, all from one sample in a study of T-cell reconstitution after alpha-beta-depleted transplantation in children. MiXCR was run by TCRdb on the PCR reads, yielding one entry per CDR3 protein. The sample has approximately 800,000 distinct CDR3 sequences, less than 20% seen once; the top ten hold approximately 5%. The specimen comprised PBMCs, mostly from graft donor cells, sampled 360 days after TCRalphabeta/CD19-depleted stem cell transplant. Receptor source: a male patient younger than 18 who had a stem cell transplant for acute lymphoblastic leukemia, so the T cells may come from the graft donor. CDR3s include the opening cysteine and the closing phenylalanine or tryptophan. A D gene is named only where the DNA matches it firmly. Rows give clone size only sometimes, using once, few, many, or a class for an expanded clone.

15,TRBJ1-5,TRBV5-1,NA,NA,TGCGCCAGCAGCCCAACGTCTGGAAGCAATCAGCCCCAGCATTTT,CASSPTSGSNQPQHF
12,TRBJ1-2,TRBV29-1,NA,few,TGCAGCGTTATGGAGTTCCCGGGCGGCTACACCTTC,CSVMEFPGGYTF
15,TRBJ2-7,TRBV29-1,TRBD1,NA,TGCAGCGTTGTGGGGACAGCAGGGAAATTCTACGAGCAGTACTTC,CSVVGTAGKFYEQYF
17,TRBJ2-3,TRBV12-3/TRBV12-4,NA,few,TGTGCCAGCAGTCCCTGGGAGGCCCTAGTGAGAGGGGATACGCAGTATTTT,CASSPWEALVRGDTQYF
15,TRBJ2-7,TRBV5-4,TRBD1,few,TGTGCCAGCAGCTTTGTTCGGACAGGGGCCTACGAGCAGTACTTC,CASSFVRTGAYEQYF
17,TRBJ2-1,TRBV2,TRBD2,NA,TGTGCCAGCAGGGGACTAGCGGGAGACCTCTCCTACAATGAGCAGTTCTTC,CASRGLAGDLSYNEQFF
12,TRBJ2-2,TRBV7-7,NA,NA,TGTGCCAGCAGCCCCGGGTTGGGGGAGCTGTTTTTT,CASSPGLGELFF
15,TRBJ2-3,TRBV10-1,NA,few,TGCGCCAGCAGACCCGGGACCGTTGGCACAGATACGCAGTATTTT,CASRPGTVGTDTQYF
14,TRBJ1-1,TRBV5-1,TRBD1,few,TGCGCCAGCACCAGAGGACAGGGTAGCACTGAAGCTTTCTTT,CASTRGQGSTEAFF
13,TRBJ1-4,TRBV29-1,NA,NA,TGCAGCGTCAGACCAGCAACTAATGAAAAACTGTTTTTT,CSVRPATNEKLFF
18,TRBJ2-4,TRBV10-3,TRBD2,NA,TGTGCCATCAGTGAGAGCAGGGTTGGTAGCGGGACCAAAAACATTCAGTACTTC,CAISESRVGSGTKNIQYF
15,TRBJ2-5,TRBV6-1,TRBD2,few,TGTGCCACCTCGAAAGGGACTAGCGGGAAAGAGACCCAGTACTTC,CATSKGTSGKETQYF
14,TRBJ2-4,TRBV5-1,TRBD1,NA,TGCGCCAGCAGCTTGGGGACAGGGAGAAACATTCAGTACTTC,CASSLGTGRNIQYF
15,TRBJ2-7,TRBV5-1,NA,NA,TGCGCCAGCAGCCGGGACTCGGCCCACTCCTACGAGCAGTACTTC,CASSRDSAHSYEQYF
14,TRBJ2-2,TRBV11-2,NA,few,TGTGCCAGCAGCTTTTCTACTAGTTACGGGGAGCTGTTTTTT,CASSFSTSYGELFF
18,TRBJ2-2,TRBV24-1,NA,NA,TGTGCCACCAGTGATTACCACCTGGGACTCAGTGGCTCCGGGGAGCTGTTTTTT,CATSDYHLGLSGSGELFF
13,TRBJ2-3,TRBV14,NA,few,TGTGCCAGCAGCCCCCACCCCACAGATACGCAGTATTTT,CASSPHPTDTQYF
15,TRBJ1-5,TRBV19,NA,few,TGTGCCAGTAAGGACCTCGACATTACGAATCAGCCCCAGCATTTT,CASKDLDITNQPQHF
18,TRBJ2-6,TRBV3-1,TRBD2,few,TGTGCCAGCAGCCAAGCGGGACTAGCGGGTCTTGGGGCCAACGTCCTGACTTTC,CASSQAGLAGLGANVLTF
13,TRBJ2-2,TRBV5-5,TRBD1,few,TGTGCCAGCAGCGACAGGGGGCTTGATGAGCTGTTTTTT,CASSDRGLDELFF
14,TRBJ1-1,TRBV5-1,NA,few,TGCGCCAGCAGCTTGGTAGCGGGTCTCCTTGAAGCTTTCTTT,CASSLVAGLLEAFF
13,TRBJ2-2,TRBV2,NA,few,TGTGCCAGCAGGAGTACTGCCACCGGGGAGCTGTTTTTT,CASRSTATGELFF
17,TRBJ1-1,TRBV7-2,TRBD1,NA,TGTGCCAGCAGCTCTACAGGGGGCCAGGTTCTGAACACTGAAGCTTTCTTT,CASSSTGGQVLNTEAFF
15,TRBJ1-1,TRBV13,NA,many,TGTGCCAGCAGCCAAGGATTGGGGTTGAACACTGAAGCTTTCTTT,CASSQGLGLNTEAFF
15,TRBJ2-1,TRBV4-1,TRBD2,few,TGCGCCAGCAGCGACAGACTAGCGGGAGACAATGAGCAGTTCTTC,CASSDRLAGDNEQFF
17,TRBJ2-6,TRBV12-3/TRBV12-4,NA,few,TGTGCCAGCAGCCCGGACTCTTGGAGCTCTGGGGCCAACGTCCTGACTTTC,CASSPDSWSSGANVLTF
13,TRBJ2-7,TRBV29-1,TRBD1,few,TGCAGCGTGTCGGGACAGGGGGCTCGGGAGCAGTACTTC,CSVSGQGAREQYF
13,TRBJ2-7,TRBV29-1,NA,few,TGCAGCGCCTTGACAGGCACCTCCTACGAGCAGTACTTC,CSALTGTSYEQYF
13,TRBJ2-1,TRBV20-1,TRBD2,NA,TGCAGCCTCCGGGGCGGGAGAATCCATGAGCAGTTCTTC,CSLRGGRIHEQFF
12,TRBJ1-5,TRBV2,NA,NA,TGTGCCAGCGGTGGGGGGTCGGGGCCCCAGCATTTT,CASGGGSGPQHF
14,TRBJ2-5,TRBV12-3/TRBV12-4,TRBD1,NA,TGTGCCAGCAGTTTCCCAGGGGGCGATGAGACCCAGTACTTC,CASSFPGGDETQYF
14,TRBJ1-2,TRBV7-9,TRBD1,few,TGTGCCAGCAGCTTACCCGGACAGGGGTTAGGCTACACCTTC,CASSLPGQGLGYTF
16,TRBJ2-3,TRBV14,TRBD2,few,TGTGCCAGCAGCCAAGAGAGGCTAGCGGGAGTGGATACGCAGTATTTT,CASSQERLAGVDTQYF
17,TRBJ2-4,TRBV15,TRBD1,NA,TGTGCCACCAGCAGAGCCCTGGACAGGGCCAAGGGGAACATTCAGTACTTC,CATSRALDRAKGNIQYF
14,TRBJ2-7,TRBV27,NA,many,TGTGCCAGCAGTTTATCGTCTGCTCCCTACGAGCAGTACTTC,CASSLSSAPYEQYF
14,TRBJ1-4,TRBV11-1,NA,once,TGTGCCAGCAGCTTGGACCAGGGAAGGGAAAAACTGTTTTTT,CASSLDQGREKLFF
11,TRBJ2-4,TRBV20-1,NA,few,TGCAGTGCTGGCACTTTAAACATTCAGTACTTC,CSAGTLNIQYF
16,TRBJ2-2,TRBV2,NA,NA,TGTGCCAGCAGTGATTGGGGGGACGACGGCCGAGGGGAGCTGTTTTTT,CASSDWGDDGRGELFF
14,TRBJ2-1,TRBV5-1,TRBD1,few,TGCGCCAGCACCCGGGACAGTACTTACAATGAGCAGTTCTTC,CASTRDSTYNEQFF
15,TRBJ2-5,TRBV6-5,TRBD1,few,TGTGCCAGCAGTTACTCGAGGGGACAGGCAGAGACCCAGTACTTC,CASSYSRGQAETQYF
15,TRBJ2-5,TRBV5-1,NA,many,TGCGCCAGCAGCTTGGATTCGAGGCAGGGGGAGACCCAGTACTTC,CASSLDSRQGETQYF
14,TRBJ1-2,TRBV29-1,NA,NA,TGCAGCGTTGAACTACAGGAGATTAACTATGGCTACACCTTC,CSVELQEINYGYTF
19,TRBJ2-2,TRBV20-1,NA,few,TGCAGTGCTAGAGATTCTAGAGAGAAGACCGTCGCGAACACCGGGGAGCTGTTTTTT,CSARDSREKTVANTGELFF
12,TRBJ1-3,TRBV10-3,NA,NA,TGTGCCATCGGTGGACCGGGAAACACCATATATTTT,CAIGGPGNTIYF
17,TRBJ2-7,TRBV4-1,NA,few,TGCGCCAGCAGCCAAGTTTGGGCCAGGGCACTGTACTACGAGCAGTACTTC,CASSQVWARALYYEQYF
14,TRBJ2-7,TRBV20-1,NA,NA,TGCAGTGCCATGAAACACGGGATCCGCTACGAGCAGTACTTC,CSAMKHGIRYEQYF
14,TRBJ1-4,TRBV12-3/TRBV12-4,NA,few,TGTGCCAGCAGTTTGAAGGTGCTCAATGAAAAACTGTTTTTT,CASSLKVLNEKLFF